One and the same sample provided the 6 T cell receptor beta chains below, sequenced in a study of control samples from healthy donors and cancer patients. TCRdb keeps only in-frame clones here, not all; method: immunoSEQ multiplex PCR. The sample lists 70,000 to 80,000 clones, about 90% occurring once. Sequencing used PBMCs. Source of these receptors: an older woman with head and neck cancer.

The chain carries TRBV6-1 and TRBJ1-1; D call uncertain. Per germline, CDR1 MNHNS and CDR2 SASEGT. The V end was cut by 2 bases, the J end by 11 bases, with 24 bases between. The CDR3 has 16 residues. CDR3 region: CASSERVLGLSDLAFF. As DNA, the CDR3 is TGTGCCAGCAGTGAACGGGTTTTAGGGTTGAGTGATTTGGCTTTCTTT.

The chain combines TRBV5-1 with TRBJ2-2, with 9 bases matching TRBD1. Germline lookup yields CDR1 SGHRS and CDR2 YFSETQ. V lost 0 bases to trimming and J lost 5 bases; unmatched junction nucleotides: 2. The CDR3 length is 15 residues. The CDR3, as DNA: TGCGCCAGCAGCTTGGGACAGGGGGGTACCGGGGAGCTGTTTTTT. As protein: CASSLGQGGTGELFF.

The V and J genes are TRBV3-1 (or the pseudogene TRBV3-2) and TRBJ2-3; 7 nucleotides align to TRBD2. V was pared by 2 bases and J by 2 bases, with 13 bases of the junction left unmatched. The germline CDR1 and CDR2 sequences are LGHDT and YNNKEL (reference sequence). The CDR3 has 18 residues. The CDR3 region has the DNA TGTGCCAGCAGCCAATTCGTCGGAATGCTAGCGGACACAGATACGCAGTATTTT. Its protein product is CASSQFVGMLADTDTQYF.

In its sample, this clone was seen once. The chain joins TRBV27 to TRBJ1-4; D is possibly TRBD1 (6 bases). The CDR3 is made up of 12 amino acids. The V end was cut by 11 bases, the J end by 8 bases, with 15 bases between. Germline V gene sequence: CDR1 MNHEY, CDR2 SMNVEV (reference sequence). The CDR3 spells CAVGQLREKLFF. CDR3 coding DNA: TGTGCCGTCGGACAGCTACGGGAAAAACTGTTTTTT.

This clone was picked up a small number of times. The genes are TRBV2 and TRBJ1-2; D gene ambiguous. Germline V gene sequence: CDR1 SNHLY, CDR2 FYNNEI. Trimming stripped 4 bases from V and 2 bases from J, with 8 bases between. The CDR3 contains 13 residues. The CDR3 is CASSVQPNYGYTF. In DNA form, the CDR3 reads TGTGCCAGCAGTGTACAGCCCAACTATGGCTACACCTTC. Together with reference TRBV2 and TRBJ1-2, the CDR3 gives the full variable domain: EPEVTQTPSHQVTQMGQEVILRCVPISNHLYFYWYRQILGQKVEFLVSFYNNEISEKSEIFDDQFSVERPDGSNFTLKIRSTKLEDSAMYFCASSVQPNYGYTFGSGTRLTVV.

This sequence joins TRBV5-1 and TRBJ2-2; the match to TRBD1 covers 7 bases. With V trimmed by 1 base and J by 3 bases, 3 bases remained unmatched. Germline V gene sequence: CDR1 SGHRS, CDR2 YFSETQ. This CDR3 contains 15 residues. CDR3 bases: TGCGCCAGCAGCTTGCCCCAGGGGGACACCGGGGAGCTGTTTTTT. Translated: CASSLPQGDTGELFF.